This TCR beta chain is from a study of early T cells in non-severe SARS-CoV-2 infection. One entry per CDR3 protein, called by TCRdb with MiXCR from the 5' RACE reads. The profile shows roughly 120,000 distinct CDR3 sequences, just under 15% of them singletons. Trimming left V 4 bases short and J 6 bases short, with 10 bases between. The CDR3 runs to 12 residues. From germline, CDR1 is SNHLY and CDR2 FYNNEI. This clonotype showed up just a few times. Material for sequencing was whole blood. The chain is built from TRBV2 and TRBJ2-7; perhaps TRBD2 as D (6 bases). This receptor was obtained from an adult who was a healthcare worker with PCR-confirmed SARS-CoV-2 infection or an uninfected control (not recorded which). The CDR3 loop reads CASSVLRGEQYF. The CDR3 nucleotides are TGTGCCAGCAGTGTTTTGCGGGGCGAGCAGTACTTC.